What follows are 9 T cell receptor beta chains derived from one specimen sequenced in a study of cytomegalovirus exposure and HLA in healthy donors. PCR employed 60 Vbeta and 13 Jbeta primers. Only in-frame clones appear in the TCRdb table, and some are missing; sequencing was by immunoSEQ multiplex PCR. The sample shows roughly 200,000 clones, approximately 80% of them seen only once. The sample taken for sequencing was PBMCs. The receptor set was obtained from a female donor in good health and CMV-seronegative.

The chain recombines TRBV19 with TRBJ2-5; TRBD2 is a possible D gene (5 bases). Trimming left V 7 bases short and J 5 bases short, with 17 bases between. In germline, CDR1 is LNHDA, CDR2 SQIVND (reference sequence). This CDR3 is 14 amino acids long. The CDR3 DNA sequence: TGTGCCAGTAAGTTTAGGCAAGCGGCGGAGACCCAGTACTTC. It yields the protein CASKFRQAAETQYF.

The rearrangement uses TRBV28 and TRBJ2-7; TRBD2 agrees at 7 bases. The CDR3 loop spans 21 amino acids. After removal of 4 bases from V and 4 bases from J, the junction contained 28 bases not matched to a gene. CDR1 is MDHEN, CDR2 SYDVKM, per germline. The CDR3 reads CASSSGQWGGSGPDHGYEQYF. CDR3 DNA sequence: TGTGCCAGCAGTTCAGGGCAGTGGGGGGGGTCCGGTCCTGACCACGGGTACGAGCAGTACTTC. Full variable domain (outside the CDR3, taken from reference TRBV28 and TRBJ2-7): DVKVTQSSRYLVKRTGEKVFLECVQDMDHENMFWYRQDPGLGLRLIYFSYDVKMKEKGDIPEGYSVSREKKERFSLILESASTNQTSMYLCASSSGQWGGSGPDHGYEQYFGPGTRLTVT.

Note on this clone: Other nucleotide sequences in the sample specify the same CDR3. The chain links TRBV2 to TRBJ2-7; D ambiguous. CDR1 and CDR2 (germline): SNHLY, FYNNEI. V was clipped by 4 bases and J by 2 bases, with 6 bases between them. This CDR3 is 12 amino acids long. The CDR3 sequence: CASSVSPYEQYF. The DNA for the CDR3 is TGTGCCAGCAGTGTATCCCCCTACGAGCAGTACTTC.

The chain carries TRBV6-6 and TRBJ2-2, with 8 nucleotides matching TRBD2. Germline loops: CDR1 MNHNY, CDR2 SVGAGI (reference sequence). The CDR3 is 15 amino acids. J lost 3 bases, V lost 6 bases, and 6 bases had no gene match. The CDR3 DNA reads as TGTGCCAGCAGCCACCGGGGGGGGGACACCGGGGAGCTGTTTTTT. This codes for CASSHRGGDTGELFF.

The rearrangement uses TRBV5-4 and TRBJ2-5, with TRBD1 matching 7 bases. The V gene end was trimmed by 1 base and the J gene end by 3 bases; junction bases not matched to a gene: 6. Germline CDR1 reads SGHNT; CDR2 reads YYREEE (reference sequence). This CDR3 has 15 amino acids. CDR3 coding DNA: TGTGCCAGCAGCTTGACAGGGGAAGGAGAAGAGACCCAGTACTTC. Amino acids: CASSLTGEGEETQYF.

This sequence joins TRBV11-1 and TRBJ2-7, with D possibly matching TRBD1 (5 bases). V lost 8 bases and J 3 bases, leaving 11 bases between the germline ends. In germline, CDR1 is SGHAT, CDR2 FQDESV (reference sequence). This CDR3 spans 12 amino acids. CDR3 loop: CASSGRDYEQYF. DNA of the CDR3: TGTGCCAGCTCCGGCAGGGACTACGAGCAGTACTTC.

The chain uses TRBV5-4 and TRBJ2-1, with 9 bases identical to TRBD2. The CDR3 sequence is 16 residues long. Germline V gene sequence: CDR1 SGHNT, CDR2 YYREEE (reference sequence). J was trimmed by 4 bases and V by 0 bases; bases with no gene match: 5. The CDR3 nucleotides read TGTGCCAGCAGCTTGGTGGGCGGGGGGGGATACAATGAGCAGTTCTTC. Protein sequence: CASSLVGGGGYNEQFF.

In this sample, this clone turned up a few times. The junction differs from germline at one of its ends, possibly a read error. This chain connects TRBV7-9 to TRBJ2-7; 7 bases line up with TRBD1. CDR1 is SEHNR and CDR2 is FQNEAQ in the germline V gene (reference sequence). The CDR3 extends over 17 amino acids. The chain's CDR3 is CSSSFWGTGTVSYEQYF. Here the CDR3 DNA reads TGTTCCAGCAGCTTTTGGGGGACCGGGACAGTCTCCTACGAGCAGTACTTC. Using reference TRBV7-9 and TRBJ2-7 for the parts outside the CDR3, the full variable domain is DTGVSQNPRHKITKRGQNVTFRCDPISEHNRLYWYRQTLGQGPEFLTYFQNEAQLEKSRLLSDRFSAERPKGSFSTLEIQRTEQGDSAMYLCSSSFWGTGTVSYEQYFGPGTRLTVT.

The gene calls are TRBV28 and TRBJ2-5, with 10 positions matching TRBD2. The assigned J gene may be wrong: the sequence end matches TRBJ2-7 better. Germline lookup yields CDR1 MDHEN and CDR2 SYDVKM. There are 20 residues in the CDR3. The CDR3 is CASRLGGVQWLAGELYEQYF. In DNA form, the CDR3 reads TGTGCCAGCAGGCTAGGTGGGGTCCAGTGGCTAGCGGGAGAGTTGTACGAGCAGTACTTC.